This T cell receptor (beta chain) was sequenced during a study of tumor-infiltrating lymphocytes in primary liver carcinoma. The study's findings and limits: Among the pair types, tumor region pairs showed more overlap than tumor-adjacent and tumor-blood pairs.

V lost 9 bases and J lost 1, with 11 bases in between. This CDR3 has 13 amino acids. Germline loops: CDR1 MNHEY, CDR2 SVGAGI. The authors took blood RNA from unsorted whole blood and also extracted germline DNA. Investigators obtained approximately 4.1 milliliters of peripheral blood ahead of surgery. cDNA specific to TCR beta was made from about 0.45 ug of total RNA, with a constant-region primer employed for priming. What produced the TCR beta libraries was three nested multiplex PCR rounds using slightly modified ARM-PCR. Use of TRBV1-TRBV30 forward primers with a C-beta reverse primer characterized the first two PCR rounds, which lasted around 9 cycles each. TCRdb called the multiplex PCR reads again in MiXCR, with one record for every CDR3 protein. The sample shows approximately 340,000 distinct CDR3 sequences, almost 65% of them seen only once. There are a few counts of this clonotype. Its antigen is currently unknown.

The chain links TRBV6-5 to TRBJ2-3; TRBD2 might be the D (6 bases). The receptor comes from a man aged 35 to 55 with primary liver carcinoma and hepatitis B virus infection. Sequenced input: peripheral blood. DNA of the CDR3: TGTGCCAGTCGGAGGGAGGGCACAGATACGCAGTATTTT. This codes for CASRREGTDTQYF.